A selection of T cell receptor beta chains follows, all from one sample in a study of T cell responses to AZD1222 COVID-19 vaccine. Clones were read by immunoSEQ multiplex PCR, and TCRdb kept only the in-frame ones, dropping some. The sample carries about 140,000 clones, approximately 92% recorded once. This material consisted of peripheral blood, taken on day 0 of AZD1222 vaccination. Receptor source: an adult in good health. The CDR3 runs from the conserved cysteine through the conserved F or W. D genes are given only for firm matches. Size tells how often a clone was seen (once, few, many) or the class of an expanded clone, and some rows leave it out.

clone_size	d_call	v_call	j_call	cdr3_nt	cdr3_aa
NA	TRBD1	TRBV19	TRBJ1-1	TGTGCCAGTAGTCCCGGACAGGAGTACACTGAAGCTTTCTTT	CASSPGQEYTEAFF
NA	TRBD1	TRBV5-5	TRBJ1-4	TGTGCCAGCAGCTTGGCGGTGGCAGGGGGTAGAAATGAAAAACTGTTTTTT	CASSLAVAGGRNEKLFF
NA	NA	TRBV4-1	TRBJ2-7	TGCGCCAGCAGCCAAGGTACGGGGACCTTCTACGAGCAGTACTTC	CASSQGTGTFYEQYF
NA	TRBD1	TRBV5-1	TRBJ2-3	TGCGCCAGCAGTTCCACTCGGTCACAGGGGACAGATACGCAGTATTTT	CASSSTRSQGTDTQYF
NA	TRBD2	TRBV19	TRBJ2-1	TGTGCCAGTAGTAATCTAGCGGCCAGTTACAATGAGCAGTTCTTC	CASSNLAASYNEQFF
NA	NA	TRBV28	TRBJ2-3	TGTGCCAGCAACCTTGCAGATACGCAGTATTTT	CASNLADTQYF
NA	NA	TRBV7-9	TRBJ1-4	TGTGCCAGCAGCTCACAGGTCTCTAATGAAAAACTGTTTTTT	CASSSQVSNEKLFF
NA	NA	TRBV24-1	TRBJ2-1	TGTGCCACCAGTGAGTCGGGACTTCCAAGCTCCTACAATGAGCAGTTCTTC	CATSESGLPSSYNEQFF
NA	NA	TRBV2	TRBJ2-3	TGTGCCAGCAGTGGGGACTCCTTTAGTCCGCAGTATTTT	CASSGDSFSPQYF
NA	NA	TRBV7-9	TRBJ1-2	TGTGCCAGCAGCTTAGGGTACAGCTACTATGGCTACACCTTC	CASSLGYSYYGYTF
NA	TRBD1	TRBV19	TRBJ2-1	TGTGCCAGTAGTCTTCGCGGGACAGGGGAGCGTAGTTCAAACAATGAGCAGTTCTTC	CASSLRGTGERSSNNEQFF
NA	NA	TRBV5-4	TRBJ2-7	TGTGCCAGCAGCTCGGGACTCCTAACCTACGAGCAGTACTTC	CASSSGLLTYEQYF
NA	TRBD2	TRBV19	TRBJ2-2	TGTGCCAGTAGTATCCAGGGGACTAGGTTAACCGGGGAGCTGTTTTTT	CASSIQGTRLTGELFF
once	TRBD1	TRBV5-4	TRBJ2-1	TGTGCCAGCAGCTTCAACAGGGGGCAACGGAATGAGCAGTTCTTC	CASSFNRGQRNEQFF
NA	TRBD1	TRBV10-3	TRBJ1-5	TGTGCCAGGAAACAGGGGATCAATCAGCCCCAGCATTTT	CARKQGINQPQHF
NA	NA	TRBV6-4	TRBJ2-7	TGTGCCAGTACAGGGCCCCCGTTTTACGAGCAGTACTTC	CASTGPPFYEQYF
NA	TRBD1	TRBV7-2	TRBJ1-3	TGTGCCAGCAGCTTAAGGACAGGGTCAGTTTCAAACACCATATATTTT	CASSLRTGSVSNTIYF
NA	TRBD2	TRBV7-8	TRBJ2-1	TGTGCCAGCAGCCCAACCAGCGGGGGCCATTACAATGAGCAGTTCTTC	CASSPTSGGHYNEQFF
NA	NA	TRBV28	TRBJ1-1	TGTGCCAGCAGTACCAACGAGAACACTGAAGCTTTCTTT	CASSTNENTEAFF
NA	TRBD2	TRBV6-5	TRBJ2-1	TGTGCCAGCAGCACTAGCGGGAGGGCTAAGAGTGAGCAGTTCTTC	CASSTSGRAKSEQFF
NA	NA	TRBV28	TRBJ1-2	TGTGCCAGCAGGCACAGACACGTTAAATTTAACTATGGCTACACCTTC	CASRHRHVKFNYGYTF
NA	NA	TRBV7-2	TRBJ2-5	TGTGCCAGCAGCAATACGGGACCGGGCGAGACCCAGTACTTC	CASSNTGPGETQYF
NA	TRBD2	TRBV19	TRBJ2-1	TGTGCCAGTAGTATGCGCGGGGGTTGGAGCTCCTACAATGAGCAGTTCTTC	CASSMRGGWSSYNEQFF
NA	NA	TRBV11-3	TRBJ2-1	TGTGCCAGCAGCCTTACTTCCCTAGGGACGCAGTTCTTC	CASSLTSLGTQFF
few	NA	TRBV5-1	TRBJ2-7	TGCGCCAGCGGCGTTGGGAGTCTCCTCTACGAGCAGTACTTC	CASGVGSLLYEQYF
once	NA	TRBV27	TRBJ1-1	TGTGCCAGCAGTTTATCTTTAGGGACTGAAGCTTTCTTT	CASSLSLGTEAFF
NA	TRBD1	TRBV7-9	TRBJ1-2	TGTGCCAGCAGCCGGACAGGGGGTTTGGACTATGGCTACACCTTC	CASSRTGGLDYGYTF
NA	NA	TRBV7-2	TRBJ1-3	TGTGCCAGCAGCTTCGGACCGGTCTCTGGAAACACCATATATTTT	CASSFGPVSGNTIYF
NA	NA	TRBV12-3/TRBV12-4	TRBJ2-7	TGTGCCAGCAGTTTGCGGGCGGGTGAGCAGTACTTC	CASSLRAGEQYF
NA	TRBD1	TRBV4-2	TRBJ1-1	TGTGCCAGCAGCCGGAGACAGGGAGTTACGAACACTGAAGCTTTCTTT	CASSRRQGVTNTEAFF
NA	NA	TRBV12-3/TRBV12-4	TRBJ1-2	TGTGCCAGCAGTTTGGGTGGTGGCTACACCTTC	CASSLGGGYTF
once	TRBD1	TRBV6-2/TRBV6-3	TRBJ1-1	TGTGCCAGCAGTTACAAGCATCGACAGGGTCGGGACACTGAAGCTTTCTTT	CASSYKHRQGRDTEAFF
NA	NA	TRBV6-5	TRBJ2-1	TGTGCCAGCAGTTCGGACCTCCTCTCCTACAATGAGCAGTTCTTC	CASSSDLLSYNEQFF
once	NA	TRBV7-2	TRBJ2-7	TGTGCCAGCAGCTTTAGTGGTGCCTACGAGCAGTACTTC	CASSFSGAYEQYF
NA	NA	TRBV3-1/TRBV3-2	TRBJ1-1	TGTGCCAGCAGCCAAGGTTTCGGGTCGGGCACTGAAGCTTTCTTT	CASSQGFGSGTEAFF
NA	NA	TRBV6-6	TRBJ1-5	TGTGCCAGCTGGATCAGTATGAATCAGCCCCAGCATTTT	CASWISMNQPQHF
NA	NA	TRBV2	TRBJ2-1	TGTGCCAGCAGTGAGGCCAGCTCTCGCGATGAGCAGTTCTTC	CASSEASSRDEQFF
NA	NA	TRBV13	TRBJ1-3	TGTGCCAGCAGTCGACCCTTCACGGACTCTGGAAACACCATATATTTT	CASSRPFTDSGNTIYF
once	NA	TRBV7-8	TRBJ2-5	TGTGCCAGCAGCCCTAGGGGAGTTGTAGAGACCCAGTACTTC	CASSPRGVVETQYF
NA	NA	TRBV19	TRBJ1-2	TGTGCCAGTAGTATATTCGCCCCCTGGACAGAAAACTATGGCTACACCTTC	CASSIFAPWTENYGYTF
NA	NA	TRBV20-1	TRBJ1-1	TGCAGTGCTAGAGATTGGACTGAAGCTTTCTTT	CSARDWTEAFF
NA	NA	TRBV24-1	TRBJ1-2	TGTGCCACCAGTGACCACAAAGGACAGTCAGGACCCTATGGCTACACCTTC	CATSDHKGQSGPYGYTF
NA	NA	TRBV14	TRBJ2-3	TGTGCCAGCAGCCCCTGGGGAGCGGCTAGGGGCACAGATACGCAGTATTTT	CASSPWGAARGTDTQYF
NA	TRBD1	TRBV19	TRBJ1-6	TGTGCCAGTAGTACCTGGACAGGCCAGCAAGCCCCCCTCCACTTT	CASSTWTGQQAPLHF
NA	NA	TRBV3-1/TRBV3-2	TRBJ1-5	TGTGCCAGCAGCTACAGTAGCGTGGACAATCAGCCCCAGCATTTT	CASSYSSVDNQPQHF
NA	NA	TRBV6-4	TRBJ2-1	TGTGCCAGCAGTGTGGGAGGACATTCGGATGAGCAGTTCTTC	CASSVGGHSDEQFF
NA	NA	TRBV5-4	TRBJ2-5	TGTGCCAGCAGCAATCTCCCGGGGGTACGGGAGACCCAGTACTTC	CASSNLPGVRETQYF
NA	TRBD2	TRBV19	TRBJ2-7	TGTGCCAGTAGTATAGATCACACAGCGGGAGCCTACGAGCAGTACTTC	CASSIDHTAGAYEQYF
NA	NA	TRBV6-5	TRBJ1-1	TGTGCCAGCGTAGCCCCGACGGGGAACACTGAAGCTTTCTTT	CASVAPTGNTEAFF
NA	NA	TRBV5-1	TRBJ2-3	TGCGCCAGCAGCTTATCAGATACGCAGTATTTT	CASSLSDTQYF
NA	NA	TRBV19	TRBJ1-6	TGTGCCAGTACCAAGTCGGGGACAAACTCACCCCTCCACTTT	CASTKSGTNSPLHF
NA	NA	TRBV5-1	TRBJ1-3	TGCGCCAGCAGCTTGGTCGGGCAGGCCTACTCTGGAAACACCATATATTTT	CASSLVGQAYSGNTIYF